A single sample is the source of the 9 T cell receptor beta chains below, sequenced in a study of T-cell reconstitution after alpha-beta-depleted transplantation in children. During its preparation, the TCRbeta library received unique molecular identifiers. MiXCR, applied by TCRdb to the PCR reads, yields one record per CDR3 protein. The sample records about 110,000 distinct CDR3 sequences, over 9% being singletons. The sample in question was PBMCs from the stem cell graft donor, obtained from the stem cell graft. The receptors were sampled from a human donor who donated a stem cell graft to a child with acute lymphoblastic leukemia.

This clonotype was seen many times. The genes are TRBV10-2 and TRBJ2-3; 14 nucleotides align to TRBD2. Germline V lookup: CDR1 WSHSY, CDR2 SAAADI. This CDR3 spans 18 amino acids. V gave up 7 bases and J gave up 2 bases; unmatched junction bases: 11. The CDR3, as DNA: TGCGCCAGCATGGGACTAGCGGGAGTAGGGGTCAACACAGATACGCAGTATTTT. This sequence encodes CASMGLAGVGVNTDTQYF.

This clonotype was counted many times. This chain uses TRBV7-9 with TRBJ1-5; 9 positions agree with TRBD1. The CDR3 runs to 15 residues. The V segment lost 4 bases and the J segment 7 bases; nucleotides outside the gene matches: 8. Germline values: CDR1 SEHNR, CDR2 FQNEAQ (reference sequence). The CDR3 region is CASSYMGTGNQPQHF. The CDR3 bases are TGTGCCAGCAGCTACATGGGGACAGGGAACCAGCCCCAGCATTTT.

The sample holds many counts of this clonotype. V usage is TRBV20-1 and J usage is TRBJ2-1; TRBD2 might be the D (6 bases). This CDR3 is 16 amino acids long. The V and J ends lost 5 bases and 6 bases respectively, with 23 bases between them. The V gene's germline CDR1 is DFQATT and CDR2 SNEGSKA (reference sequence). CDR3 coding DNA: TGCAGTGCTCAATACCCTACTAGCAGGTTTCGCAATGAGCAGTTCTTC. Amino acid sequence: CSAQYPTSRFRNEQFF.

This clonotype was observed at least ten times. The chain combines TRBV7-3 with TRBJ2-3; tentative D call: TRBD1 (5 bases). V lost 5 bases and J lost 0, with 12 bases in between. The CDR3 is 15 residues long. CDR1 is SGHTA, CDR2 FQGTGA, per germline. The DNA for the CDR3 is TGTGCCAGCAGCCTTAGCAGGGCGAGCACAGATACGCAGTATTTT. It translates to CASSLSRASTDTQYF.

This clonotype was recorded at least ten times. This sequence joins TRBV5-5 and TRBJ2-7, with TRBD1 matching 9 bases. Germline assignment: CDR1 SGHKS and CDR2 YYEKEE (reference sequence). The CDR3 length is 15 residues. Germline trimming cut 2 bases from V and 0 bases from J; bases unmatched to any gene: 3. The CDR3 DNA follows: TGTGCCAGCAGCTTAAGGACAGGGGCCTCCTACGAGCAGTACTTC. It specifies CASSLRTGASYEQYF.

This clonotype was picked up many times. J is TRBJ2-7 and V is TRBV27; D possibly corresponds to TRBD1 (6 bases). There are 15 residues in the CDR3. With 5 bases removed from V and 0 bases from J, the gap between germline ends came to 14 bases. CDR1 MNHEY and CDR2 SMNVEV come from the germline V gene (reference sequence). The CDR3 DNA is TGTGCCAGCAGTCCGACCCGGGACAACTCCTACGAGCAGTACTTC. Translating gives CASSPTRDNSYEQYF.

This clonotype was detected many times. V and J are TRBV7-9 and TRBJ1-2, with no clear D. This CDR3 is 15 amino acids long. Germline V lookup: CDR1 SEHNR, CDR2 FQNEAQ (reference sequence). V shed 5 bases and J shed 7 bases, with 20 bases lying between them. CDR3 DNA: TGTGCCAGCAGCCTTGGAGGTGAGAGATGGACTGGCTACACCTTC. Translated: CASSLGGERWTGYTF.

At least ten counts were recorded for this clonotype. The V call is TRBV29-1, the J call TRBJ2-2, with a tentative D call TRBD1 (5 bases). The V end lost 6 bases, the J end lost 1 base, and 12 bases lay between the germline ends. Germline CDR1 SQVTM, CDR2 ANQGSEA. The CDR3 totals 14 residues. The CDR3 protein is CSVQGGKNTGELFF. The DNA for the CDR3 is TGCAGCGTCCAGGGCGGTAAGAACACCGGGGAGCTGTTTTTT.

This clonotype was seen many times. The chain combines TRBV29-1 with TRBJ1-2, with a weak D call TRBD1 (5 bases). This CDR3 spans 14 amino acids. V dropped 6 bases and J dropped 4 bases, with 18 bases sitting between them. Germline values: CDR1 SQVTM, CDR2 ANQGSEA. The CDR3 protein is CSVDWPGAGYGYTF. Written as DNA, the CDR3 is TGCAGCGTGGATTGGCCTGGGGCAGGCTATGGCTACACCTTC.